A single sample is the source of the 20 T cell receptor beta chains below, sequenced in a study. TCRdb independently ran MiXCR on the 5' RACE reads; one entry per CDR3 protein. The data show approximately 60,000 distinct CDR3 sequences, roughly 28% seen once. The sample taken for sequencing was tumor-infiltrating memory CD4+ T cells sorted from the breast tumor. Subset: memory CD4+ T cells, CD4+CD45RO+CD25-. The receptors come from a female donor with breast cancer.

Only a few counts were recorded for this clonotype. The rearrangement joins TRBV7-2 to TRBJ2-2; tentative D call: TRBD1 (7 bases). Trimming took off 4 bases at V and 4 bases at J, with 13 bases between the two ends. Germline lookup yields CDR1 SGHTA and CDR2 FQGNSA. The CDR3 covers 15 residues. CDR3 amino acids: CASSSAGQFTGELFF. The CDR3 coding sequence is TGTGCCAGCAGCTCCGCGGGACAGTTCACCGGGGAGCTGTTTTTT.

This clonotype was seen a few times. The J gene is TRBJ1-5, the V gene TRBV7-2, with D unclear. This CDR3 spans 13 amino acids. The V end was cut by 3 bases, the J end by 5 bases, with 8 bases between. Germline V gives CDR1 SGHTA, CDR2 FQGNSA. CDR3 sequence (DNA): TGTGCCAGCAGCTTTAGAGGTTATCAGCCCCAGCATTTT. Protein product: CASSFRGYQPQHF.

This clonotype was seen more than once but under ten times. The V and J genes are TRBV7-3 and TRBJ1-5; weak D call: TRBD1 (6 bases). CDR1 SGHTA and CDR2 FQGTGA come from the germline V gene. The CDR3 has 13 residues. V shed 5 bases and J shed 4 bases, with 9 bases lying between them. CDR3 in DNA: TGTGCCAGCAGCATAGGGGGGAATCAGCCCCAGCATTTT. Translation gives CASSIGGNQPQHF. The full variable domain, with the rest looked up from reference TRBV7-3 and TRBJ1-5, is GAGVSQTPSNKVTEKGKYVELRCDPISGHTALYWYRQSLGQGPEFLIYFQGTGAADDSGLPNDRFFAVRPEGSVSTLKIQRTERGDSAVYLCASSIGGNQPQHFGDGTRLSIL.

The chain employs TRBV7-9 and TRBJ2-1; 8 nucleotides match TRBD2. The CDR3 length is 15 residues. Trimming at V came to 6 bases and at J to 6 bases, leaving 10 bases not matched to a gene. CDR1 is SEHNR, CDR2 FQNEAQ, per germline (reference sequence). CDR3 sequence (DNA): TGTGCCAGCAGGTACCCTCCGGGAGGGAGCAATGAGCAGTTCTTC. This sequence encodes CASRYPPGGSNEQFF.

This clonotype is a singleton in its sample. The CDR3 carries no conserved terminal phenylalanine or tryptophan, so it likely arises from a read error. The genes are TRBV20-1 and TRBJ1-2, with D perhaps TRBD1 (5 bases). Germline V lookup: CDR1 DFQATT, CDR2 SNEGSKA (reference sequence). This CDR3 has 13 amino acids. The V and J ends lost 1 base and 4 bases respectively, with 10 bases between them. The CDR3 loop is CSARGDSLYGYTL. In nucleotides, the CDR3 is TGCAGTGCTAGAGGCGACAGTCTCTATGGCTACACCCTC.

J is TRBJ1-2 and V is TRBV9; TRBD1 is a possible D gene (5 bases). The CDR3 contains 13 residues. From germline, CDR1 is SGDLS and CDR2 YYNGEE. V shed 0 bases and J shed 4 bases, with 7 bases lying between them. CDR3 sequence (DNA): TGTGCCAGCAGCGTAGATGGGGGCTATGGCTACACCTTC. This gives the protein CASSVDGGYGYTF.

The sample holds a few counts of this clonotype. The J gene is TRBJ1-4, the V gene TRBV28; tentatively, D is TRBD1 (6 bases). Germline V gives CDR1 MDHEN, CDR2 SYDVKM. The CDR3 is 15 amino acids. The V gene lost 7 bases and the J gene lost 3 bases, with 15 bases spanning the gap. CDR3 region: CASTGGGLANEKLFF. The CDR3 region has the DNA TGTGCCAGCACCGGGGGGGGGCTAGCTAATGAAAAACTGTTTTTT.

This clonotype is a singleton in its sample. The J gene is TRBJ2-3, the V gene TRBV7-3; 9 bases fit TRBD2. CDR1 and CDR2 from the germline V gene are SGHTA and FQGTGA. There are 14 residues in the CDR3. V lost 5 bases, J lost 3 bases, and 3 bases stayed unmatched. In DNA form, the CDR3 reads TGTGCCAGCAGCCTAGCGGGAAGGACAGATACGCAGTATTTT. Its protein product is CASSLAGRTDTQYF.

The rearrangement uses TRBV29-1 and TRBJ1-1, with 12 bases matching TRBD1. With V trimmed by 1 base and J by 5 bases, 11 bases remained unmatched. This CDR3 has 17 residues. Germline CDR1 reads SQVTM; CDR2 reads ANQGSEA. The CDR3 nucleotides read TGCAGCGTTGAAGGGACCTTCGGGACAGGGGGCGGAACTGAAGCTTTCTTT. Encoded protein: CSVEGTFGTGGGTEAFF. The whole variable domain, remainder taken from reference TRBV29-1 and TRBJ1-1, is SAVISQKPSRDICQRGTSLTIQCQVDSQVTMMFWYRQQPGQSLTLIATANQGSEATYESGFVIDKFPISRPNLTFSTLTVSNMSPEDSSIYLCSVEGTFGTGGGTEAFFGQGTRLTVV.

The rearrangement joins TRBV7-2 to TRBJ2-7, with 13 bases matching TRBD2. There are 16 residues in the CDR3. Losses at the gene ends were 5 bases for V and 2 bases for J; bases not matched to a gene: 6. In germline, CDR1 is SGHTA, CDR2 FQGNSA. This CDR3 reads CASSTRTSGSPYEQYF. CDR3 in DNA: TGTGCCAGCAGCACGCGGACTAGCGGGAGTCCCTACGAGCAGTACTTC.

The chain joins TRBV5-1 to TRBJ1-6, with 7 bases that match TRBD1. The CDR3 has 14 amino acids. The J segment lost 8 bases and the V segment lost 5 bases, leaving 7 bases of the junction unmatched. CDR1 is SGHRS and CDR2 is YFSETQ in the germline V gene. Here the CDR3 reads CASRRGQGDSPLHF. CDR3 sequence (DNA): TGCGCCAGCAGAAGGGGCCAGGGGGATTCACCCCTCCACTTT.

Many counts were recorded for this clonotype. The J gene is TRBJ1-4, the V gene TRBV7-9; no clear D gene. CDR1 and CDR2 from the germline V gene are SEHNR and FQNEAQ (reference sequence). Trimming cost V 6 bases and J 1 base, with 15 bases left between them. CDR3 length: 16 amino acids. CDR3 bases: TGTGCCAGCAGTAGCAAAAGCCGTCAAACTAATGAAAAACTGTTTTTT. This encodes CASSSKSRQTNEKLFF.

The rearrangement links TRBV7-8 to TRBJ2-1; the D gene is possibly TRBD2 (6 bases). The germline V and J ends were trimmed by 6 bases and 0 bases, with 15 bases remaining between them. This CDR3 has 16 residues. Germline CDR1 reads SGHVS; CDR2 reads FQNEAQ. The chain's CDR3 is CASSSREQSSYNEQFF. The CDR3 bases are TGTGCCAGCAGTTCTCGGGAGCAGAGCTCCTACAATGAGCAGTTCTTC.

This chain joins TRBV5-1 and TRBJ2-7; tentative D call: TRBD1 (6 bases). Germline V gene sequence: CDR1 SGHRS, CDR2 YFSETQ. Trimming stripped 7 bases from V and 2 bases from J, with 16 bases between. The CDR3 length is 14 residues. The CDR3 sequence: CASRSSGTTYEQYF. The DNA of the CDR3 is TGCGCCAGCCGATCATCCGGGACAACCTACGAGCAGTACTTC. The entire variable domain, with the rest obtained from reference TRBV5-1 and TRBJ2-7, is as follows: KAGVTQTPRYLIKTRGQQVTLSCSPISGHRSVSWYQQTPGQGLQFLFEYFSETQRNKGNFPGRFSGRQFSNSRSEMNVSTLELGDSALYLCASRSSGTTYEQYFGPGTRLTVT.

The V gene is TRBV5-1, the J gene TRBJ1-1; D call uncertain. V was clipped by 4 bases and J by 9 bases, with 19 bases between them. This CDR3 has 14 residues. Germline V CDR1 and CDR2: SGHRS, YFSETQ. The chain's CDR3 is CASSAGGQVNKAFF. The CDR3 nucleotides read TGCGCCAGCAGCGCCGGCGGGCAGGTCAACAAAGCTTTCTTT.

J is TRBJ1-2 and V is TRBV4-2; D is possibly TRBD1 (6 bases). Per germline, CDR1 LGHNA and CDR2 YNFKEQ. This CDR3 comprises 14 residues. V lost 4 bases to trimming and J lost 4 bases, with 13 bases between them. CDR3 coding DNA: TGTGCCAGCAGCCCCGGCCCGGGGGCCTATGGCTACACCTTC. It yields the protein CASSPGPGAYGYTF.

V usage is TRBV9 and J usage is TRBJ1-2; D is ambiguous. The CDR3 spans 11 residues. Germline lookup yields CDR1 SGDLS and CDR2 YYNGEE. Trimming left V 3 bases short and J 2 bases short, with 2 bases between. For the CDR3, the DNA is TGTGCCAGCAGCGACAACTATGGCTACACCTTC. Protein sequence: CASSDNYGYTF.

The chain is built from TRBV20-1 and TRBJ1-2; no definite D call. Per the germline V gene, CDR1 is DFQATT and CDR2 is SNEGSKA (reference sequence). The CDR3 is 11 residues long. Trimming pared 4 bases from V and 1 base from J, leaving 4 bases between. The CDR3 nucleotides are TGCAGTGCTACGATTAACTATGGCTACACCTTC. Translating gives CSATINYGYTF.

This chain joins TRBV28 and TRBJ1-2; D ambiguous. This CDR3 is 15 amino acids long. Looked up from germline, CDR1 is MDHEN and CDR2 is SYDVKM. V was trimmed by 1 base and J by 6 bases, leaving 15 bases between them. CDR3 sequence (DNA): TGTGCCAGCAGTTTATTCCCGGGAAGGGTCAATGGCTACACCTTC. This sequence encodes CASSLFPGRVNGYTF.

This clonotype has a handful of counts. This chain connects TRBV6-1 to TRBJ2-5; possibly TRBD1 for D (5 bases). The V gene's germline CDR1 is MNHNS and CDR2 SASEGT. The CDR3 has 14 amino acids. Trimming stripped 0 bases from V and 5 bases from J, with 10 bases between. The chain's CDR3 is CASSEARGTETQYF. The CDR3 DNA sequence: TGTGCCAGCAGTGAAGCAAGGGGAACGGAGACCCAGTACTTC.